The rows below give T cell receptor beta chains drawn from one sample of a study of cytomegalovirus exposure and HLA in healthy donors. Profiling relied on immunoSEQ multiplex PCR, and the TCRdb table lists in-frame clones only, not all of them. The sample holds just over 95,000 clones, 77% seen once. Sequencing input: PBMCs. The receptor set was obtained from a woman aged 40 to 49 in good health and CMV-seronegative. Both conserved end residues are part of each CDR3. A D gene is named only where the DNA matches it firmly. Only part of the rows carry a size: once, few, many, or a class if the clone is expanded.

.,TRBJ1-2,TRBD1,TRBV5-1,CASSWTGKEGYTF,TGCGCCAGCAGCTGGACAGGGAAGGAGGGCTACACCTTC
.,TRBJ2-7,TRBD1,TRBV6-1,CASITGTGIYEQYF,TGTGCCAGCATAACCGGGACAGGGATCTACGAGCAGTACTTC
once,TRBJ2-3,.,TRBV4-1,CASSQDPGSRTDTQYF,TGCGCCAGCAGCCAAGATCCCGGGAGCCGCACAGATACGCAGTATTTT
.,TRBJ2-2,.,TRBV11-2,CASSSSSYTGELFF,TGTGCCAGCAGCTCCTCTTCTTACACCGGGGAGCTGTTTTTT
.,TRBJ2-2,.,TRBV4-2,CASSQDGQSFGELFF,TGTGCCAGCAGCCAAGATGGACAGAGTTTCGGGGAGCTGTTTTTT
.,TRBJ1-3,.,TRBV30,CAWSVRGSSGNTIYF,TGTGCCTGGAGTGTACGCGGCAGCTCTGGAAACACCATATATTTT
.,TRBJ2-2,.,TRBV7-6,CASGPTRGLGRVFF,TGTGCCAGCGGACCCACCCGGGGGTTGGGGAGAGTGTTTTTT
few,TRBJ2-1,TRBD2,TRBV4-1,CASSLQGLAYNEQFF,TGCGCCAGCAGCCTGCAGGGACTAGCCTACAATGAGCAGTTCTTC
once,TRBJ1-2,.,TRBV5-1,CASSLAQGGGYTF,TGCGCCAGCAGCTTGGCCCAGGGTGGGGGCTACACCTTC
.,TRBJ2-1,TRBD2,TRBV4-3,CASSQEGLAGYSYNEQFF,TGCGCCAGCAGCCAAGAGGGACTAGCGGGGTACTCTTACAATGAGCAGTTCTTC
.,TRBJ2-5,TRBD2,TRBV2,CASRSPLSSGETQYF,TGTGCCAGCAGGTCTCCCCTCTCTAGCGGAGAGACCCAGTACTTC
.,TRBJ1-1,.,TRBV5-1,CASSFEGSSEAFF,TGCGCCAGCAGCTTTGAGGGTAGCTCTGAAGCTTTCTTT
once,TRBJ1-3,.,TRBV6-1,CASTEISGNTIYF,TGTGCCAGCACGGAGATCTCTGGAAACACCATATATTTT
.,TRBJ2-5,TRBD2,TRBV7-6,CASSSSGLETQYF,TGTGCCAGCAGCTCTAGCGGCCTCGAGACCCAGTACTTC
.,TRBJ1-1,TRBD1,TRBV6-5,CASRNRDRVFTEAFF,TGTGCCAGCAGAAACCGGGACAGGGTTTTCACTGAAGCTTTCTTT
.,TRBJ2-5,TRBD2,TRBV4-3,CASSQLAGDPQETQYF,TGCGCCAGCAGCCAACTAGCGGGGGACCCCCAAGAGACCCAGTACTTC
few,TRBJ1-2,TRBD1,TRBV30,CAWSTKSIGQGRNYGYTF,TGTGCCTGGAGTACTAAATCAATAGGACAGGGGCGTAACTATGGCTACACCTTC
.,TRBJ2-1,TRBD1,TRBV19,CASSIGWTGGTDEQFF,TGTGCCAGTAGTATAGGTTGGACAGGGGGCACGGATGAGCAGTTCTTC
.,TRBJ2-5,TRBD2,TRBV4-3,CASSPGRRETQYF,TGCGCCAGCAGCCCCGGGAGGAGGGAGACCCAGTACTTC
.,TRBJ1-2,TRBD1,TRBV9,CASSVVDRAYGYTF,TGTGCCAGCAGCGTAGTGGACAGGGCATATGGCTACACCTTC
few,TRBJ2-2,TRBD2,TRBV19,CASSPRGGRAGELFF,TGTGCCAGTAGCCCCCGGGGAGGGAGGGCCGGGGAGCTGTTTTTT
.,TRBJ1-6,.,TRBV6-1,CASSDRVPESNSPLHF,TGTGCCAGCAGTGACAGGGTCCCAGAGAGTAATTCACCCCTCCACTTT